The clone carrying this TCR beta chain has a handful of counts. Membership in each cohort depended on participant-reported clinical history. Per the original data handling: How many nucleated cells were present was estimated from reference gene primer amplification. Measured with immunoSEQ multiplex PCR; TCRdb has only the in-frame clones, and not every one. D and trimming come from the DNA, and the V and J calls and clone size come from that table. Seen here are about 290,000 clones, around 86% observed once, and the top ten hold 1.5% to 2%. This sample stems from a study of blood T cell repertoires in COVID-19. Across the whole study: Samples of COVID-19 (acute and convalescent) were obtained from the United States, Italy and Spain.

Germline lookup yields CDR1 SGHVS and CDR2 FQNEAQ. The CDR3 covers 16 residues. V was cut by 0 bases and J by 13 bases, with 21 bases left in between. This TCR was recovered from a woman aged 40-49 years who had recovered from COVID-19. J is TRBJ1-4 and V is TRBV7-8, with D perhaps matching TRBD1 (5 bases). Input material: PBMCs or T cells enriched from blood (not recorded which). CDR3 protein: CASSLALRGSYQRLFF. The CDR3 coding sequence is TGTGCCAGCAGCTTAGCGCTACGGGGGTCTTACCAAAGACTGTTTTTT.